Here is one TCR beta chain with its context. Taking its sample share into account, this clonotype is medium-sized (0.01 to 0.1%). Its antigen is not yet known. Base qualities are not at hand, and no much larger clone is one base apart. The sequencer listed for this sample is Illumina HiSeq 2000. TCR beta chain libraries were generated through multiplex PCR amplification. High-throughput sequencing was used to analyze the amplified TCR beta chain products. Starting from the raw public reads, TCRdb applied fastp trimming at Q25, assembled clones with MiXCR and retained in-frame beta chains. Duplicate CDR3 protein sequences are folded into a single record with the most common DNA and genes. Counted in this sample were approximately 90,000 distinct CDR3 sequences; over 25% of them appeared once. The ten largest account for more than 7% of the sample. This sample was included in a study of breast tumors, draining lymph nodes, adjacent tissues (dated by TCRdb to 2015 to 2016). About the study as a whole: In breast cancer patients, the study compared the TCR beta repertoires of tumor, adjacent nontumor tissue and axillary lymph nodes. In human breast cancer, the study set out to evaluate how tumor, surrounding tissue and draining lymph node repertoires relate to one another and whether T cells may move between these sites. What the study reported, not specific to this receptor: Tumors showed preferential V and J gene usage, and their T-cell repertoire diversity fell below that of lymph nodes yet above that of nontumor tissue. The data were judged consistent with most tumor T cells deriving from the lymph node and then expanding within tumor tissue. In luminal-like breast cancer, tumor and nontumor tissue repertoires resembled each other significantly more than in basal-like breast cancer. The conclusion that tumor T cells originate in lymph nodes was framed as consistent with a hypothesis rather than directly demonstrated.

Trimming costs V 2 bases and J 0 bases, and their ends lie 7 bases apart. The CDR3, from cysteine to phenylalanine, totals 13 residues. Only CDR3 DNA remains: 39 bases, in frame from the first base. The germline V gene specifies SQVTM as CDR1 and ANQGSEA as CDR2. Lymph node samples were obtained from the axillary draining lymph nodes of breast cancer patients. This receptor chain uses TRBV29-1 and TRBJ1-2; D gene: possibly TRBD1, on 5 matching bases. Sequencing input: axillary lymph node tissue. This receptor was obtained from a female donor with breast cancer. Some clones in this sample may be carry-over from other donors' samples. The DNA sequence is TGCAGCGTTGAAACAGGAGCTAACTATGGCTACACCTTC. Its translation is CSVETGANYGYTF. Here the CDR3 is joined to the reference TRBV29-1 and TRBJ1-2 genes, and the full variable domain is: SAVISQKPSRDICQRGTSLTIQCQVDSQVTMMFWYRQQPGQSLTLIATANQGSEATYESGFVIDKFPISRPNLTFSTLTVSNMSPEDSSIYLCSVETGANYGYTFGSGTRLTVV.